This T cell receptor beta chain emerged from a study of T cell repertoires in cytomegalovirus infection. About the research overall: Shared public TCR beta signatures pointed to both CMV infection and a matching HLA type. Broader study findings: CMV carriers having the relevant HLA were flagged by cumulative public TCR beta family frequency. Predominance within the ex vivo response was attributable to HLA-C-restricted CMV-specific TCR beta clonotypes.

This CDR3 has 14 amino acids. Trimming took off 8 bases at V and 4 bases at J, with 15 bases between the two ends. Regarding this clonotype: The target antigen is unknown.

TCRdb used MiXCR to reprocess the reads, holding one entry per CDR3 protein. The sample has roughly 200,000 distinct CDR3 sequences, about a sixth seen once; the top ten hold approximately 25%. The clonotype was recovered from a human donor in good health (CMV status not recorded). Some clones in this sample may be carry-over from other donors' samples. This sequence joins TRBV12-3 or TRBV12-4 and TRBJ1-3, with D possibly being TRBD1 (5 bases). Sequenced: CD8+ T cells from PBMCs. The CDR3 nucleotides are TGTGCCAGCTCCGGCGGGACGCTCGGAAACACCATATATTTT. Encoded protein: CASSGGTLGNTIYF.